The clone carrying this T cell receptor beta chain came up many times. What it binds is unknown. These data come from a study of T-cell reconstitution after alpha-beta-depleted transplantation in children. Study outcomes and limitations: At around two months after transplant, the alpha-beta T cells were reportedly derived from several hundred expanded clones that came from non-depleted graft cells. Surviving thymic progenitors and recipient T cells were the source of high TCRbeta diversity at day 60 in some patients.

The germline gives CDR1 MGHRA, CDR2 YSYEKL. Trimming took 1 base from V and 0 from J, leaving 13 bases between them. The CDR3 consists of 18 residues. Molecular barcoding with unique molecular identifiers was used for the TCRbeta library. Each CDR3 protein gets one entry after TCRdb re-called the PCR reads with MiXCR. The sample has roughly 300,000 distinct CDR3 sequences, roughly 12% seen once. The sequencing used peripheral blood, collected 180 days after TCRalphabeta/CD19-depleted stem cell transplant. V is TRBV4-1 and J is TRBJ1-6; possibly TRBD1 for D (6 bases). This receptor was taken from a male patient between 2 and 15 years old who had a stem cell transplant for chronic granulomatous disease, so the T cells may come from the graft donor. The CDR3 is CASSQGQGISSYNSPLHF. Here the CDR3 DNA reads TGCGCCAGCAGCCAAGGGCAGGGGATAAGCTCCTATAATTCACCCCTCCACTTT.